This T cell receptor beta chain was observed in a study of blood T cell repertoires in COVID-19. Study in general: From the United States, Italy and Spain came samples of acute and convalescent COVID-19. Nucleic acid was either cDNA or gDNA, and it came from T cells, B-cell-depleted T cells, or PBMCs.

Seattle patients were enrolled while actively infected and followed longitudinally. As processed by the authors: Amplification from reference gene primers served as the basis for estimated nucleated cell counts. TCRdb's copy holds only in-frame clones and misses some; the assay was immunoSEQ multiplex PCR. V, J and clone size were drawn from that table, and D and trimming were deduced from the DNA. The profile shows some 360,000 clones, roughly nine tenths of them singletons. CDR3 length: 15 residues. J was trimmed by 4 bases and V by 3 bases; bases with no gene match: 9. Looked up from germline, CDR1 is SGHRS and CDR2 is YFSETQ.

The sequence was collected from a woman aged 60-75 years with COVID-19, enrolled during active disease. The chain links TRBV5-1 to TRBJ1-1; TRBD1 matches 7 bases. The specimen sequenced was peripheral blood. This CDR3 is CASSSQTGPPTEAFF. CDR3 bases: TGCGCCAGCAGCTCTCAGACAGGGCCCCCCACTGAAGCTTTCTTT.